Included here is one TCR beta chain sequence, with context. No antigen is known for it. The sample originates from a study of CD8+ T cells in alopecia areata. General study findings and limits: For lesional scalp, especially alopecia totalis/universalis, clonality was higher than in normal scalp.

Reverse transcribed after extraction, RNA yielded cDNA as the sequencing template. Profiling relied on immunoSEQ multiplex PCR, and the TCRdb table lists in-frame clones only, not all of them. The sample gives around 82,000 clones, roughly 51% of which show up once; around 5% is in the top ten. The sequenced sample consisted of NKG2D-high CD8+ T cells sorted from blood. This TCR derives from a human donor with alopecia areata.

The CDR3 loop reads CASSPRGNTEAFF. In DNA form, the CDR3 reads TGTGCCAGCAGTCCCAGGGGAAACACTGAAGCTTTCTTT. The chain uses TRBV6-5 and TRBJ1-1; D might be TRBD1 (6 bases). The CDR3 length is 13 residues. Trimming took 5 bases from V and 2 from J, leaving 9 bases between them. Germline V CDR1 and CDR2: MNHEY, SVGAGI.